This T cell receptor (beta chain) was sequenced during a study of monozygotic twins with inflammatory bowel disease. TCRdb re-called the 5' RACE reads and gives one entry per CDR3 protein, without DNA. The sample data list about 450,000 distinct CDR3 sequences. With regard to this clonotype: Its specificity is unknown.

Notes on the study in general: The existence of one strong signal or clonotype linked to IBD lacked support.

The CDR3 has 13 amino acids. From germline, CDR1 is MNHEY and CDR2 SVGAGI. Material: blood. The TCR originated in a human donor with ulcerative colitis or Crohn's disease, or a healthy co-twin of an affected twin (not recorded which). This chain links TRBV6-5 with TRBJ2-7; TCRdb's D gene call, TRBD1, goes unchecked for lack of DNA. The CDR3 is CASIGGVTYEQYF.